These 10 T cell receptor beta chains were all obtained from the same sample, sequenced in a study of blood T cell repertoires in COVID-19. Repertoires were generated with immunoSEQ multiplex PCR, while TCRdb's copy carries only in-frame clones and drops some. The data contain some 50,000 clones, 85% to 90% of them singletons. The sequencing input was peripheral blood. These receptors originate from a human donor in a cohort sampled during active COVID-19.

The V gene is TRBV10-1, the J gene TRBJ2-1; 10 positions match TRBD2. The CDR3 has 13 residues. Trimming removed 3 bases from V and 9 bases from J; junction bases left unmatched: 2. Germline lookup yields CDR1 WNHNN and CDR2 SYGVQD (reference sequence). The CDR3 bases are TGCGCCAGCAGTGAAGCGGGGGGGGGTGAGCAGTTCTTC. Protein product: CASSEAGGGEQFF.

The gene calls are TRBV27 and TRBJ1-2; D unresolved. This CDR3 is 14 amino acids long. CDR1 MNHEY and CDR2 SMNVEV come from the germline V gene (reference sequence). V was cut by 0 bases and J by 6 bases, with 11 bases left in between. The CDR3 DNA sequence: TGTGCCAGCAGTTTATCGCGACTAAATAATGGCTACACCTTC. Its translation: CASSLSRLNNGYTF.

The V and J genes are TRBV4-1 and TRBJ2-1; 11 bases are a match to TRBD2. Trimming at V came to 11 bases and at J to 9 bases, leaving 9 bases not matched to a gene. The V gene's germline CDR1 is MGHRA and CDR2 YSYEKL. This CDR3 comprises 13 residues. This CDR3 reads CACKGGTSGEQFF. In DNA form, the CDR3 reads TGCGCCTGCAAGGGGGGGACTAGCGGTGAGCAGTTCTTC.

The rearrangement uses TRBV5-1 and TRBJ2-2; TRBD1 matches at 7 bases. The junction had 2 bases not matched to a gene; V was cut back by 4 bases and J by 2 bases. The CDR3 has 14 residues. Germline values: CDR1 SGHRS, CDR2 YFSETQ. The CDR3 sequence: CASSGTANTGELFF. Here the CDR3 DNA reads TGCGCCAGCAGCGGGACAGCTAACACCGGGGAGCTGTTTTTT. The whole variable domain, remainder taken from reference TRBV5-1 and TRBJ2-2, is KAGVTQTPRYLIKTRGQQVTLSCSPISGHRSVSWYQQTPGQGLQFLFEYFSETQRNKGNFPGRFSGRQFSNSRSEMNVSTLELGDSALYLCASSGTANTGELFFGEGSRLTVL.

The rearrangement links TRBV5-1 to TRBJ2-7, with a weak D call TRBD2 (7 bases). Trimming took off 4 bases at V and 7 bases at J, with 21 bases between the two ends. The CDR3 has 15 residues. The germline CDR1 and CDR2 sequences are SGHRS and YFSETQ. In DNA, the CDR3 is TGCGCCAGCAGCCCAACGTTTGGGGGGGCCCAAGAGCAGTACTTC. Its protein product is CASSPTFGGAQEQYF.

V and J are TRBV4-2 and TRBJ1-5; no reliable D call. V was trimmed by 0 bases and J by 6 bases, leaving 6 bases between them. The CDR3 contains 13 residues. The germline V gene has CDR1 LGHNA and CDR2 YNFKEQ. The DNA for the CDR3 is TGTGCCAGCAGCCAAGATGGGAGTCAGCCCCAGCATTTT. Translation gives CASSQDGSQPQHF.

The rearrangement joins TRBV2 to TRBJ2-7; D not certain. Trimming removed 4 bases at V and 0 bases at J, with 7 bases between. Germline lookup yields CDR1 SNHLY and CDR2 FYNNEI. There are 13 residues in the CDR3. The chain's CDR3 is CASSVSGSYEQYF. The CDR3 DNA follows: TGTGCCAGCAGTGTGTCAGGCTCCTACGAGCAGTACTTC.

The V call is TRBV19, the J call TRBJ1-5; possible D gene TRBD1, 6 bases. CDR1 and CDR2 (germline): LNHDA, SQIVND (reference sequence). CDR3 size: 20 residues. Trimming shortened V by 5 bases and J by 2 bases, and 28 bases separated the two germline ends. The CDR3 bases are TGTGCCAGTAGTCGCCTCAGTAGAGGGACATATAGTTGGGGCAATCAGCCCCAGCATTTT. Translated, it gives CASSRLSRGTYSWGNQPQHF.

In DNA, the CDR3 is TGTGCCAGCAGCTCAAGGGACATTCTCAGCTCCTATAATTCACCCCTCCACTTT. Translated, it gives CASSSRDILSSYNSPLHF. V gene TRBV7-9 combines with J gene TRBJ1-6; D may be TRBD1 (6 bases). Germline lookup yields CDR1 SEHNR and CDR2 FQNEAQ (reference sequence). This CDR3 is built from 18 residues. V lost 4 bases and J lost 0, with 16 bases in between. The complete variable domain, with remaining parts taken from reference TRBV7-9 and TRBJ1-6, reads DTGVSQNPRHKITKRGQNVTFRCDPISEHNRLYWYRQTLGQGPEFLTYFQNEAQLEKSRLLSDRFSAERPKGSFSTLEIQRTEQGDSAMYLCASSSRDILSSYNSPLHFGNGTRLTVT.

The chain links TRBV24-1 to TRBJ2-1; a weak D match, TRBD2 (6 bases). With 1 base removed from V and 5 bases from J, the gap between germline ends came to 14 bases. This CDR3 has 16 residues. Germline V gene sequence: CDR1 KGHDR, CDR2 SFDVKD. The CDR3 nucleotides are TGTGCCACCAGTGATTTCGCGGGGAGAGGTAACAATGAGCAGTTCTTC. It specifies CATSDFAGRGNNEQFF.